The clone carrying this T cell receptor (beta chain) is termed medium-sized. This sample was included in a study of immune characterization of retroperitoneal liposarcoma. TCRdb recomputed calls from the PCR reads with MiXCR, one row per CDR3 protein. The sample holds 9,500 to 12,000 distinct CDR3 sequences, about a quarter seen once. Germline values: CDR1 SGHTA, CDR2 FQGNSA. Between the trimmed V and J ends, which lost 4 bases and 1 base, there was a span of 10 bases. The CDR3 spans 15 residues. This clonotype was sampled from a female donor with retroperitoneal liposarcoma. The specimen sequenced was tumor tissue. This chain joins TRBV7-2 and TRBJ2-2; TRBD2 is a possible D gene (5 bases). CDR3: CASSSEGGNTGELFF. The CDR3 region has the DNA TGTGCCAGCAGCTCCGAGGGTGGGAACACCGGGGAGCTGTTTTTT.